This T cell receptor (beta chain) emerged from a study of monozygotic twins with cystic fibrosis. The germline CDR1 and CDR2 sequences are SGHDT and YYEEEE. The CDR3 consists of 13 residues. The germline V and J ends were trimmed by 3 bases and 3 bases, with 7 bases remaining between them. Profiling relied on immunoSEQ multiplex PCR, and the TCRdb table lists in-frame clones only, not all of them. The profile shows over 15,000 clones, approximately 96% of them singletons. The sequence came from a girl under 10 years old with cystic fibrosis. The sample comprised blood. The chain employs TRBV5-6 and TRBJ1-5; weak D call: TRBD1 (5 bases). CDR3: CASSWGNNQPQHF. CDR3 nucleotide sequence: TGTGCCAGCAGCTGGGGCAACAATCAGCCCCAGCATTTT.